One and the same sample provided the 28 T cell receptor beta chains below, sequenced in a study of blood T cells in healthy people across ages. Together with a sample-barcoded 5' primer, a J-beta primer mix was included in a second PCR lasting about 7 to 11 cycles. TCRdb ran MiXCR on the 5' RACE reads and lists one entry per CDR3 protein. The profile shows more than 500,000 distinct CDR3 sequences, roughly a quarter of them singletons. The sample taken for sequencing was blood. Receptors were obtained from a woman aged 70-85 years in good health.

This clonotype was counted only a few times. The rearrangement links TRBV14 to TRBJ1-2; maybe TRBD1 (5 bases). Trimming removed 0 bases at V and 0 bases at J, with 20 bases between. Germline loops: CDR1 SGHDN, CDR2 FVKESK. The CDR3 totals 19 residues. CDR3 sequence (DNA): TGTGCCAGCAGCCAAGATCATGTACAGGCAGCAGGATCTAACTATGGCTACACCTTC. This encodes CASSQDHVQAAGSNYGYTF.

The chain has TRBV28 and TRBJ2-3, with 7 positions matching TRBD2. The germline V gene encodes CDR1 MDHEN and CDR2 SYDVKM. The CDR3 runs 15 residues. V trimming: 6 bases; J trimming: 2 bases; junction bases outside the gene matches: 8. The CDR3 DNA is TGTGCCAGCAGCCCTCCTAGCGGAATCACAGATACGCAGTATTTT. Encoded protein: CASSPPSGITDTQYF. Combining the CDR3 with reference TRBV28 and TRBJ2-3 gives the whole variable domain DVKVTQSSRYLVKRTGEKVFLECVQDMDHENMFWYRQDPGLGLRLIYFSYDVKMKEKGDIPEGYSVSREKKERFSLILESASTNQTSMYLCASSPPSGITDTQYFGPGTRLTVL.

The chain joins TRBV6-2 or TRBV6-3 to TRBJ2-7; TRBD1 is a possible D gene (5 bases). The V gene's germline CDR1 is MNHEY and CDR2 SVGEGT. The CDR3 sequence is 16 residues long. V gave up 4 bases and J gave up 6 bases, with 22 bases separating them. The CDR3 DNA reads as TGTGCCAGCAGTTCGATTCAACAGGTGTCCCCCCGCGAGCAGTACTTC. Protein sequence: CASSSIQQVSPREQYF.

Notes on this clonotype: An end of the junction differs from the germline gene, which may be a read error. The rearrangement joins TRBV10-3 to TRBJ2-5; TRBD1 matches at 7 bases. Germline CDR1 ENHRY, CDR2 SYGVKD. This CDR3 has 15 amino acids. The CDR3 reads CAISDDRDNQETQYF. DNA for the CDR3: TGTGCCATCAGTGATGACAGGGACAACCAGGAGACCCAGTACTTC.

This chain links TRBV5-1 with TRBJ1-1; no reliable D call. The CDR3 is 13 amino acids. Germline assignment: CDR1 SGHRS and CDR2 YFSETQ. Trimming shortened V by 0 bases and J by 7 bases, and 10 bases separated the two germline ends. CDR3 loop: CASSLEQEGEAFF. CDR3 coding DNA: TGCGCCAGCAGCTTGGAGCAGGAGGGTGAAGCTTTCTTT. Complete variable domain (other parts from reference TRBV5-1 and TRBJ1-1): KAGVTQTPRYLIKTRGQQVTLSCSPISGHRSVSWYQQTPGQGLQFLFEYFSETQRNKGNFPGRFSGRQFSNSRSEMNVSTLELGDSALYLCASSLEQEGEAFFGQGTRLTVV.

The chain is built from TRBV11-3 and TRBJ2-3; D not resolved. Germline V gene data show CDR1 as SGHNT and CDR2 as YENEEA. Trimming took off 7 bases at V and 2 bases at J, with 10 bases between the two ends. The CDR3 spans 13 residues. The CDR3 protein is CASTEGYTDTQYF. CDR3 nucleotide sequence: TGTGCCAGCACCGAAGGCTACACAGATACGCAGTATTTT.

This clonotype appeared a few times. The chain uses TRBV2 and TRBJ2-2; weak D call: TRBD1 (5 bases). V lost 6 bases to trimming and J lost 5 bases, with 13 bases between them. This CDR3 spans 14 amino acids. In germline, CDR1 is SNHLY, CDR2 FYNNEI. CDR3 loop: CASSEIAGTGELFF. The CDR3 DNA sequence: TGTGCCAGCAGCGAGATAGCAGGGACCGGGGAGCTGTTTTTT. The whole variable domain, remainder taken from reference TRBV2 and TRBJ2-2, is EPEVTQTPSHQVTQMGQEVILRCVPISNHLYFYWYRQILGQKVEFLVSFYNNEISEKSEIFDDQFSVERPDGSNFTLKIRSTKLEDSAMYFCASSEIAGTGELFFGEGSRLTVL.

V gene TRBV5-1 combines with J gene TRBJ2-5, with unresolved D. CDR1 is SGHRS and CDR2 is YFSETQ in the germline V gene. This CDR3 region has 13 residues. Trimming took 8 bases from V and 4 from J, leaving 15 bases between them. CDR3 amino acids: CASFPGAGETQYF. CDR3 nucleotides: TGCGCCAGTTTCCCCGGAGCAGGAGAGACCCAGTACTTC.

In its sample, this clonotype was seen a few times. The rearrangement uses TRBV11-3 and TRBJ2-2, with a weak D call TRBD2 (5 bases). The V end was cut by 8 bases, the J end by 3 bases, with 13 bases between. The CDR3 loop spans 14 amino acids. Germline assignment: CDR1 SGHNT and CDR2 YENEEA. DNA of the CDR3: TGTGCCAGCGGGGTCGGGGTGCACACCGGGGAGCTGTTTTTT. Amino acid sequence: CASGVGVHTGELFF.

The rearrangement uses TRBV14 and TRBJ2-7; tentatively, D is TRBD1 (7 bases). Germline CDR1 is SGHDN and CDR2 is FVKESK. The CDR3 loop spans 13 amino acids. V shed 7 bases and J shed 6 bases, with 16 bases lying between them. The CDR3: CASNRPGGFEQYF. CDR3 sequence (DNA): TGTGCCAGCAACCGGCCAGGGGGGTTCGAGCAGTACTTC.

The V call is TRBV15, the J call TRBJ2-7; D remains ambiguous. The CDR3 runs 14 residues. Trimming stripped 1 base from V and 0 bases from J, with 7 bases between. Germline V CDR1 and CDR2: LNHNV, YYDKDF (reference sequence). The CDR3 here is CATSRGGSSYEQYF. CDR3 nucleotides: TGTGCCACCAGCAGAGGGGGAAGCTCCTACGAGCAGTACTTC. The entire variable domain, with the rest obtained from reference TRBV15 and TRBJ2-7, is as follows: DAMVIQNPRYQVTQFGKPVTLSCSQTLNHNVMYWYQQKSSQAPKLLFHYYDKDFNNEADTPDNFQSRRPNTSFCFLDIRSPGLGDTAMYLCATSRGGSSYEQYFGPGTRLTVT.

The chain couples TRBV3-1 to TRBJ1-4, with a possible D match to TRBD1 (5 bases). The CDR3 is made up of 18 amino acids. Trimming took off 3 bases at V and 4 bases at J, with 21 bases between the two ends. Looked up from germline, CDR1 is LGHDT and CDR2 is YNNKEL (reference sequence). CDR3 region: CASSHRGRSNPINEKLFF. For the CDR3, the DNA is TGTGCCAGCAGCCATCGGGGACGGTCAAACCCGATTAATGAAAAACTGTTTTTT.

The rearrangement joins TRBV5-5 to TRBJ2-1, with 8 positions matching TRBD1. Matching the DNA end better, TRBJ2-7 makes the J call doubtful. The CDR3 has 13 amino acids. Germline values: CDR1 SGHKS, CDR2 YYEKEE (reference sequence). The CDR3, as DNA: TGTGCCAGCAGCTGGACAGGGAGCTACGAGCAGTACTTC. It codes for CASSWTGSYEQYF.

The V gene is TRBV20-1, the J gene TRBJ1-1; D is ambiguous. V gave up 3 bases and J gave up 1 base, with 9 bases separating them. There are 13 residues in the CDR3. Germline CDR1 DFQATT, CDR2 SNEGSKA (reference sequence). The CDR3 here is CSARDPQNTEAFF. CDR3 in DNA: TGCAGTGCTAGGGACCCCCAGAACACTGAAGCTTTCTTT.

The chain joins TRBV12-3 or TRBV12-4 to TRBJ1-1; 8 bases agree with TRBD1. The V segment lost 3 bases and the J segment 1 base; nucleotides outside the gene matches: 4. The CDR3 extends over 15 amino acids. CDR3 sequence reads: CASSFRTGSNTEAFF. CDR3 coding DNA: TGTGCCAGCAGTTTTCGGACAGGGTCGAACACTGAAGCTTTCTTT.

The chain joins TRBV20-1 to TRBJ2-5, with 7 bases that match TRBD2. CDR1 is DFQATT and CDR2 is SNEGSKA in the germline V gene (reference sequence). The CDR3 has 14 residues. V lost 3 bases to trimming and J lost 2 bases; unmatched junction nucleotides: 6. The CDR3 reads CSASPTGGQETQYF. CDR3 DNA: TGCAGTGCTAGTCCCACGGGGGGACAAGAGACCCAGTACTTC.

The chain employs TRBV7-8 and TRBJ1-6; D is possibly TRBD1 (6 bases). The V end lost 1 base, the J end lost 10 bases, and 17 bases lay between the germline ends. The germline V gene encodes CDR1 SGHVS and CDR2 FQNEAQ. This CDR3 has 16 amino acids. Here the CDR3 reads CASSLVAGATGSPLHF. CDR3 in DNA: TGTGCCAGCAGCTTAGTGGCAGGGGCAACCGGGTCACCCCTCCACTTT.

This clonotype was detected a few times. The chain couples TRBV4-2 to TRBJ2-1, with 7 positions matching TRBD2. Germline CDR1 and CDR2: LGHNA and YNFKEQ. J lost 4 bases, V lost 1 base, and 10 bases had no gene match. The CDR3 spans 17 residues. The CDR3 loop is CASSQVGGSSGYNEQFF. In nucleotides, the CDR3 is TGTGCCAGCAGCCAAGTCGGGGGGTCTAGCGGATACAATGAGCAGTTCTTC.

The CDR3 reads CASSGGRGSSYEQYF. The CDR3 nucleotides read TGTGCCAGCAGCGGGGGGCGGGGTTCCTCCTACGAGCAGTACTTC. The gene calls are TRBV7-2 and TRBJ2-7; D assignment may be TRBD1 or TRBD2 (6 bases each). Germline lookup yields CDR1 SGHTA and CDR2 FQGNSA. V was cut by 5 bases and J by 0 bases, with 14 bases left in between. The CDR3 length is 15 residues.

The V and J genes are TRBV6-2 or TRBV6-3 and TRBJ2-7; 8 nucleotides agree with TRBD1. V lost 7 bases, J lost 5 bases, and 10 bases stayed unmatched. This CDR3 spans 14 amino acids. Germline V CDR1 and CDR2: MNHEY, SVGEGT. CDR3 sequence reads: CASTSGQGRNEQYF. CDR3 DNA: TGTGCCAGCACATCCGGACAGGGACGCAACGAGCAGTACTTC.

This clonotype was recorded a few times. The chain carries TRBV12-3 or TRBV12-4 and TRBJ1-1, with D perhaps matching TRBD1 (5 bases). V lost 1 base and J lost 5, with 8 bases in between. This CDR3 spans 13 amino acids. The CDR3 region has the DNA TGTGCCAGCAGTTTAGGGGACCCGACTGAAGCTTTCTTT. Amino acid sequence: CASSLGDPTEAFF.

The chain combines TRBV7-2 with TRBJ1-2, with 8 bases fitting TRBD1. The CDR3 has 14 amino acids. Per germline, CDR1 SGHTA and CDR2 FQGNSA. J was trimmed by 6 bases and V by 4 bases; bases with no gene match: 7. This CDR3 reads CASSSRQGSNGYTF. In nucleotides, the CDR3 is TGTGCCAGCAGCTCTCGACAGGGGAGTAATGGCTACACCTTC.

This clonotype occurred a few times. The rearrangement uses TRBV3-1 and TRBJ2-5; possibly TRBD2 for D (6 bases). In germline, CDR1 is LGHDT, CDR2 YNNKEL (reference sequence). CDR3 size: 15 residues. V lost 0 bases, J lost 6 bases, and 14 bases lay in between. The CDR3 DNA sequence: TGTGCCAGCAGCCAAGATCTGTGGGGGGAGAAGACCCAGTACTTC. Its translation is CASSQDLWGEKTQYF.

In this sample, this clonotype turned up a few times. CDR3 amino acids: CASRREYGYTF. In nucleotides, the CDR3 is TGTGCCAGCAGGAGGGAGTATGGCTACACCTTC. V gene TRBV2 combines with J gene TRBJ1-2; no clear D gene. Germline V lookup: CDR1 SNHLY, CDR2 FYNNEI. V dropped 6 bases and J dropped 5 bases, with 7 bases sitting between them. This CDR3 comprises 11 residues.

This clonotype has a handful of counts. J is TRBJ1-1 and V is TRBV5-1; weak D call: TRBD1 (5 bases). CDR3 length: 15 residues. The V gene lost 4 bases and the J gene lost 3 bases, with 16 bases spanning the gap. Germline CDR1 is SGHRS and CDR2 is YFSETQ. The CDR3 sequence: CASSGGDARDTEAFF. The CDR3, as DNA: TGCGCCAGCAGCGGAGGGGACGCCCGTGACACTGAAGCTTTCTTT.

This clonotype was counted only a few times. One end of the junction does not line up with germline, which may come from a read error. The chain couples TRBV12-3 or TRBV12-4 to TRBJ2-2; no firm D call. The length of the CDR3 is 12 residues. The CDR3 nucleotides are TGCGCCAGCAGGTCACCTCCCGGGGAGCTGTTTTTT. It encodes CASRSPPGELFF.

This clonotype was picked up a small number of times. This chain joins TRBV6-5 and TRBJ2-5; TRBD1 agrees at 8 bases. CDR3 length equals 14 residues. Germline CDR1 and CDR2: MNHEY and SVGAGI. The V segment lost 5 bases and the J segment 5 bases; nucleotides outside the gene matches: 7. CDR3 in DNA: TGTGCCAGCAGTCACGGACAGGGTGTGGAGACCCAGTACTTC. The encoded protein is CASSHGQGVETQYF.

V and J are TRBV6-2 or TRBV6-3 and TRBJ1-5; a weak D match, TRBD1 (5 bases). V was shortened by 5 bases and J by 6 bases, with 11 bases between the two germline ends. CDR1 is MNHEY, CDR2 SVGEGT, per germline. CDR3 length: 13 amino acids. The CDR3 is CASSGQGGQPQHF. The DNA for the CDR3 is TGTGCCAGCAGTGGGCAGGGCGGTCAGCCCCAGCATTTT.